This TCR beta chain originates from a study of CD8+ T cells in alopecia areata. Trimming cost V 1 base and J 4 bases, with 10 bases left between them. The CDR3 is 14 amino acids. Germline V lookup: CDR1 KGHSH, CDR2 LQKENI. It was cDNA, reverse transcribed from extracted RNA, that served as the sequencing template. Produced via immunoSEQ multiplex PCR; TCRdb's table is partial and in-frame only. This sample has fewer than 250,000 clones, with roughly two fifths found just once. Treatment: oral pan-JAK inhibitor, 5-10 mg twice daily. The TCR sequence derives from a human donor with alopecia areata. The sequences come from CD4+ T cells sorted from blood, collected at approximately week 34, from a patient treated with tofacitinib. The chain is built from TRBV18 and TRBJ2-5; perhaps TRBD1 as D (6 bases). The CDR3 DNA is TGTGCCAGCTCACCACAGGGGGACCGAGAGACCCAGTACTTC. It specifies CASSPQGDRETQYF.